The 28 T cell receptor beta chains below come from one sample, sequenced in a study of blood T cells in healthy people across ages. It was with a sample-barcoded 5' primer and a J-beta primer mix that a second PCR of roughly 7 to 12 cycles was run. MiXCR, applied by TCRdb to the 5' RACE reads, yields one record per CDR3 protein. The sample consists of 1.5 million to 2 million distinct CDR3 sequences, about 30% of them appearing once. Sequenced input: blood. The receptors were gathered from a woman in her 30s in good health.

The chain recombines TRBV5-5 with TRBJ1-1; D is perhaps TRBD1 (5 bases). Germline V gives CDR1 SGHKS, CDR2 YYEKEE (reference sequence). CDR3 size: 15 residues. The V end was cut by 3 bases, the J end by 0 bases, with 12 bases between. Here the CDR3 DNA reads TGTGCCAGCAGCTCGTACAGGACCGTGAACACTGAAGCTTTCTTT. Translation gives CASSSYRTVNTEAFF.

This clonotype showed up just a few times. The chain carries TRBV7-2 and TRBJ2-5; TRBD1 matches 10 bases. The V gene end was trimmed by 3 bases and the J gene end by 1 base; junction bases not matched to a gene: 5. This CDR3 has 16 residues. Germline CDR1 SGHTA, CDR2 FQGNSA. CDR3 protein: CASSFYGTGAQETQYF. CDR3 nucleotides: TGTGCCAGCAGCTTCTACGGGACAGGGGCCCAAGAGACCCAGTACTTC.

A remark on this clonotype: A clone one base away is much larger, so this may be a read error. V usage is TRBV12-3 or TRBV12-4 and J usage is TRBJ2-7; TRBD2 aligns across 10 bases. The CDR3 is 17 amino acids. CDR3 sequence: CVSSFKLAGPSSYEQYF. CDR3 DNA: TGTGTCAGCAGTTTTAAACTAGCGGGACCAAGCTCCTACGAGCAGTACTTC.

A few counts support this clonotype. The gene calls are TRBV5-1 and TRBJ2-7; possible D gene TRBD2, 6 bases. The CDR3 is 16 residues long. The V end lost 2 bases, the J end lost 2 bases, and 17 bases lay between the germline ends. Germline CDR1 and CDR2: SGHRS and YFSETQ. DNA of the CDR3: TGCGCCAGCAGCTTAACGGTCGTTAGCGGTCCCTACGAGCAGTACTTC. The encoded protein is CASSLTVVSGPYEQYF.

Notes on this clonotype: The final CDR3 position lacks the conserved phenylalanine or tryptophan, pointing to a likely read error. The chain is built from TRBV6-5 and TRBJ2-5; no definite D call. The length of the CDR3 is 14 residues. Germline V gene data show CDR1 as MNHEY and CDR2 as SVGAGI. Trimming removed 0 bases from V and 2 bases from J, with 7 bases in between. CDR3 amino acids: CASSYSVGQETQYL. CDR3 nucleotide sequence: TGTGCCAGCAGTTACTCGGTGGGACAAGAGACCCAGTACTTG.

The V gene is TRBV24-1, the J gene TRBJ1-1; 7 bases match TRBD1. The ends lost 6 bases at V and 4 bases at J; junction bases unmatched: 7. Germline V CDR1 and CDR2: KGHDR, SFDVKD. CDR3 length: 14 amino acids. Here the CDR3 DNA reads TGTGCCACCAGTTATAGTGGGACAGCCACTGAAGCTTTCTTT. Translation: CATSYSGTATEAFF.

Only a few counts were recorded for this clonotype. This chain uses TRBV6-5 with TRBJ2-2; 8 positions agree with TRBD1. The CDR3 is 15 amino acids. Trimming at V came to 7 bases and at J to 7 bases, leaving 11 bases not matched to a gene. In germline, CDR1 is MNHEY, CDR2 SVGAGI. The CDR3 DNA is TGTGCCAGCAACTATGATACAGGGGGTTACGGGGAGCTGTTTTTT. Its protein product is CASNYDTGGYGELFF.

Only a few counts were recorded for this clonotype. The genes are TRBV12-3 or TRBV12-4 and TRBJ2-1, with 9 bases fitting TRBD1. V shed 5 bases, J shed 8 bases, and the junction held 10 bases outside the gene matches. CDR3 length equals 15 residues. The CDR3 here is CASSQRHRGLDEQFF. In DNA, the CDR3 is TGTGCCAGCAGTCAAAGGCACAGGGGGCTGGATGAGCAGTTCTTC.

This clonotype was seen a few times. The chain couples TRBV30 to TRBJ2-7, with TRBD1 as a possible D gene (6 bases). Germline-derived CDR1 and CDR2 are GTSNPN and SVGIG (reference sequence). The CDR3 contains 14 residues. The germline V and J ends were trimmed by 0 bases and 2 bases, with 11 bases remaining between them. The CDR3 region is CAWSVTGLTYEQYF. Here the CDR3 DNA reads TGTGCCTGGAGTGTGACAGGCCTGACCTACGAGCAGTACTTC.

This clonotype was counted a few times. The J gene is TRBJ1-5, the V gene TRBV28; D is undetermined. The ends were cut back, 1 base at V and 7 bases at J, with 5 bases in the middle. This CDR3 is 12 amino acids long. CDR1 MDHEN and CDR2 SYDVKM come from the germline V gene. The CDR3 DNA follows: TGTGCCAGCAGTTTATCCCAACAGCCCCAGCATTTT. It is translated as CASSLSQQPQHF.

This clonotype was detected a few times. This chain uses TRBV5-1 with TRBJ2-3, with TRBD2 matching 8 bases. Germline-derived CDR1 and CDR2 are SGHRS and YFSETQ. The length of the CDR3 is 16 residues. J gave up 2 bases and V 0 bases, and 5 bases lay outside the gene matches. The DNA of the CDR3 is TGCGCCAGCAGCTTGGTGGCGGGGGGCAACACAGATACGCAGTATTTT. It encodes CASSLVAGGNTDTQYF.

The gene calls are TRBV5-1 and TRBJ2-3, with 10 bases aligning to TRBD2. The CDR3 is 15 residues long. Germline trimming cut 1 base from V and 5 bases from J; bases unmatched to any gene: 4. Germline V gene lookup returns CDR1 SGHRS and CDR2 YFSETQ. This CDR3 is CASSLLAGVGDTQYF. The CDR3 DNA sequence: TGCGCCAGCAGCTTGCTAGCGGGAGTTGGAGATACGCAGTATTTT.

This clonotype is a singleton in its sample. The V and J genes are TRBV6-5 and TRBJ2-4; D is uncertain. The DNA end lines up better with TRBJ2-7; the J call may be wrong. CDR1 and CDR2 (germline): MNHEY, SVGAGI. The CDR3 loop spans 12 amino acids. CDR3 nucleotides: TGTGCCAGCATGGCAAGGTCCTACGAGCAGTACTTC. Encoded protein: CASMARSYEQYF.

Ten or more counts support this clonotype. This chain joins TRBV12-3 or TRBV12-4 and TRBJ2-3; D gene uncertain. Trimming removed 1 base from V and 5 bases from J, with 7 bases in between. This CDR3 contains 13 residues. The CDR3: CASSLVGKDTQYF. CDR3 sequence (DNA): TGTGCCAGCAGTTTAGTGGGGAAAGATACGCAGTATTTT.

The V gene is TRBV28, the J gene TRBJ2-5; 7 bases are a match to TRBD2. The germline gives CDR1 MDHEN, CDR2 SYDVKM. V dropped 6 bases and J dropped 2; count of bases not matched to a gene: 6. The CDR3 has 14 amino acids. The CDR3 spells CASRAGESQETQYF. CDR3 sequence (DNA): TGTGCCAGCAGGGCGGGGGAATCGCAAGAGACCCAGTACTTC.

The CDR3 here is CASSLGGRTRDEQFF. The DNA for the CDR3 is TGTGCCAGCAGCTTAGGGGGGCGGACTAGGGACGAGCAGTTCTTC. This chain connects TRBV7-2 to TRBJ2-1, with D perhaps TRBD2 (7 bases). The V end was cut by 1 base, the J end by 10 bases, with 17 bases between. This CDR3 is 15 amino acids long. Germline V gene sequence: CDR1 SGHTA, CDR2 FQGNSA.

The chain links TRBV5-6 to TRBJ2-7, with 7 bases identical to TRBD2. The DNA matches TRBJ2-5 better at its end, which makes the J call doubtful. The germline gives CDR1 SGHDT, CDR2 YYEEEE. The CDR3 has 16 amino acids. CDR3 region: CASSSAPGLGLETQYF. CDR3 in DNA: TGTGCCAGCAGCTCGGCACCCGGACTAGGACTGGAGACCCAGTACTTC.

There are a few counts of this clonotype. The J gene is TRBJ2-1, the V gene TRBV5-6; weak D call: TRBD1 (5 bases). The germline gives CDR1 SGHDT, CDR2 YYEEEE. V was clipped by 0 bases and J by 0 bases, with 13 bases between them. The CDR3 loop spans 17 amino acids. The CDR3 DNA is TGTGCCAGCAGCTTGGTTTCCAAGGGGTCCTCCTACAATGAGCAGTTCTTC. Translation: CASSLVSKGSSYNEQFF.

This clonotype has ten or more counts. V is TRBV28 and J is TRBJ2-7; possible D gene TRBD2, 5 bases. Trimming shortened V by 2 bases and J by 2 bases, and 7 bases separated the two germline ends. Germline values: CDR1 MDHEN, CDR2 SYDVKM. CDR3 size: 13 residues. The CDR3 bases are TGTGCCAGCAGTTTAACTAGGGCCTACGAGCAGTACTTC. This encodes CASSLTRAYEQYF.

Only a few counts were recorded for this clonotype. The V gene is TRBV11-2, the J gene TRBJ2-6; TRBD1 matches 8 bases. V shed 6 bases, J shed 1 base, and the junction held 8 bases outside the gene matches. Germline assignment: CDR1 SGHAT and CDR2 FQNNGV. The CDR3 extends over 17 amino acids. The chain's CDR3 is CASRAQGASSGANVLTF. The CDR3 DNA sequence: TGTGCCAGCAGGGCCCAGGGGGCGTCTTCTGGGGCCAACGTCCTGACTTTC.

This clonotype was recorded only once. V is TRBV6-4 and J is TRBJ2-1; D gene unclear. V lost 2 bases and J lost 4, with 15 bases in between. The length of the CDR3 is 16 residues. Germline-derived CDR1 and CDR2 are MRHNA and SNTAGT. CDR3 loop: CASSDPTSFTYNEQFF. The CDR3 nucleotides are TGTGCCAGCAGTGACCCTACCAGCTTCACATACAATGAGCAGTTCTTC.

The CDR3 DNA follows: TGTGCCAACAGCGGGAGTAATCGAGGTCAGCCCCAGCATTTT. Protein sequence: CANSGSNRGQPQHF. The chain combines TRBV12-3 or TRBV12-4 with TRBJ1-5; D gene ambiguous. CDR3 length: 14 amino acids. V lost 10 bases to trimming and J lost 6 bases, with 19 bases between them.

The rearrangement links TRBV7-2 to TRBJ2-2; D might be TRBD2 (5 bases). This CDR3 is 15 amino acids long. Germline V gives CDR1 SGHTA, CDR2 FQGNSA. Trimming cost V 2 bases and J 6 bases, with 13 bases left between them. CDR3 protein: CASSLTRVKAGELFF. CDR3 sequence (DNA): TGTGCCAGCAGCTTAACGCGGGTCAAGGCCGGGGAGCTGTTTTTT.

This clonotype was seen at least ten times. The gene calls are TRBV12-3 or TRBV12-4 and TRBJ2-7; D gene ambiguous. The CDR3 is made up of 12 amino acids. V gave up 6 bases and J gave up 1 base, with 7 bases separating them. CDR3 loop: CASSFRSYEQYF. CDR3 nucleotides: TGTGCCAGCAGCTTCCGGTCCTACGAGCAGTACTTC.

This clonotype was recorded a few times. V is TRBV20-1 and J is TRBJ2-1; TRBD2 agrees at 11 bases. The V gene end was trimmed by 6 bases and the J gene end by 7 bases; junction bases not matched to a gene: 2. CDR1 and CDR2 (germline): DFQATT, SNEGSKA (reference sequence). CDR3 length equals 12 residues. The CDR3 region has the DNA TGCAGTGCGAGGACTAGCGGGAATGAGCAGTTCTTC. Translating it yields CSARTSGNEQFF.

This clonotype was recorded many times. This chain links TRBV12-3 or TRBV12-4 with TRBJ1-5, with a weak D call TRBD1 (6 bases). Trimming took off 5 bases at V and 4 bases at J, with 15 bases between the two ends. CDR3 length: 15 amino acids. CDR3 sequence: CASSVTRGPNQPQHF. CDR3 coding DNA: TGTGCCAGCAGTGTTACGCGGGGGCCAAATCAGCCCCAGCATTTT.

This chain's CDR3 is CASSMSQLGAQPQHF. CDR3 nucleotides: TGTGCCAGCAGCATGAGTCAGTTAGGTGCACAGCCCCAGCATTTT. This chain uses TRBV6-1 with TRBJ1-5; D is uncertain. Germline V lookup: CDR1 MNHNS, CDR2 SASEGT. This CDR3 contains 15 residues. With 6 bases removed from V and 7 bases from J, the gap between germline ends came to 19 bases.

This clonotype was seen a few times. V usage is TRBV7-2 and J usage is TRBJ1-2, with D possibly matching TRBD1 (5 bases). Between the trimmed V and J ends, which lost 5 bases and 2 bases, there was a span of 12 bases. CDR3 length: 14 amino acids. Germline-derived CDR1 and CDR2 are SGHTA and FQGNSA. The DNA of the CDR3 is TGTGCCAGCAGCCCCTTGCGGGGGAACTATGGCTACACCTTC. The encoded protein is CASSPLRGNYGYTF.